The 4 T cell receptor beta chains in this list originate from one sample, sequenced in a study of identifying expanded T cells in peripheral blood. TCRdb's copy holds only in-frame clones and misses some; the assay was immunoSEQ multiplex PCR. The sample consists of approximately 94,000 clones, over 70% of them appearing once. The sample consisted of blood. The receptors here all came from a person between 18 and 70 years old in good health.

A single count supports this clone. This chain links TRBV29-1 with TRBJ2-1, with TRBD2 matching 11 bases. V lost 3 bases and J lost 10; bases outside the gene matches: 5. There are 13 residues in the CDR3. Germline V gives CDR1 SQVTM, CDR2 ANQGSEA. This CDR3 reads CSVDSTSGREQFF. In DNA, the CDR3 is TGCAGCGTTGACAGTACTAGCGGGAGAGAGCAGTTCTTC.

V gene TRBV11-2 combines with J gene TRBJ1-1, with TRBD1 matching over 8 bases. Per the germline V gene, CDR1 is SGHAT and CDR2 is FQNNGV. V shed 5 bases, J shed 4 bases, and the junction held 6 bases outside the gene matches. The CDR3 contains 14 residues. Here the CDR3 reads CASSPGQVVTEAFF. CDR3 coding DNA: TGTGCCAGCAGCCCGGGACAGGTGGTCACTGAAGCTTTCTTT. Full variable domain (rest looked up from reference TRBV11-2 and TRBJ1-1): EAGVAQSPRYKIIEKRQSVAFWCNPISGHATLYWYQQILGQGPKLLIQFQNNGVVDDSQLPKDRFSAERLKGVDSTLKIQPAKLEDSAVYLCASSPGQVVTEAFFGQGTRLTVV.

This chain links TRBV18 with TRBJ1-4, with D hard to call. The CDR3 spans 17 residues. Per germline, CDR1 KGHSH and CDR2 LQKENI. Trimming left V 2 bases short and J 0 bases short, with 13 bases between. The CDR3 DNA is TGTGCCAGCTCACCAGATCAAATGGGAGCAACTAATGAAAAACTGTTTTTT. Amino acid sequence: CASSPDQMGATNEKLFF.

This chain joins TRBV19 and TRBJ2-7; D might be TRBD1 or TRBD2, each matching 5 bases. The germline V gene encodes CDR1 LNHDA and CDR2 SQIVND (reference sequence). This CDR3 comprises 13 residues. Trimming took off 4 bases at V and 1 base at J, with 8 bases between the two ends. Here the CDR3 reads CASSRGASYEQYF. The CDR3 DNA is TGTGCCAGTAGTAGAGGGGCATCCTACGAGCAGTACTTC.